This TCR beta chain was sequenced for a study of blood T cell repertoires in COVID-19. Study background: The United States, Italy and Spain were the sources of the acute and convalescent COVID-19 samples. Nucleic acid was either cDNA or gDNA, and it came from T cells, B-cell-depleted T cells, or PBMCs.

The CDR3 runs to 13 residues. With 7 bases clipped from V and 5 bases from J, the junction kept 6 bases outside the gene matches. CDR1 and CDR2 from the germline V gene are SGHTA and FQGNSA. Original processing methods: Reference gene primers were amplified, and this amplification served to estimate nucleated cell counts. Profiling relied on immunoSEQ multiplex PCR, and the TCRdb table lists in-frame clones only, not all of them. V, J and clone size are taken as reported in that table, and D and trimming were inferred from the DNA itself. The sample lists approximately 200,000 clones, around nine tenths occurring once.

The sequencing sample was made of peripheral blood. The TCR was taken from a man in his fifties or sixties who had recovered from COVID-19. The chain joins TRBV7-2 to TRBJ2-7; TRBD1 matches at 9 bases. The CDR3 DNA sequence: TGTGCCAGCAAGGACAGGGGTGTACACGAGCAGTACTTC. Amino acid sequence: CASKDRGVHEQYF.